These 8 T cell receptor beta chains were all obtained from the same sample, sequenced in a study of cytomegalovirus exposure and HLA in healthy donors. Vbeta (60) and Jbeta (13) primers were used in the PCR. TCRdb keeps only in-frame clones here, not all; method: immunoSEQ multiplex PCR. This sample's table has 150,000 to 200,000 clones. The source material was PBMCs. Receptors were obtained from a woman under 30 in good health and CMV-seropositive.

The V call is TRBV11-3, the J call TRBJ1-6; 8 nucleotides match TRBD1. Germline trimming cut 6 bases from V and 8 bases from J; bases unmatched to any gene: 3. The CDR3 covers 13 residues. CDR1 is SGHNT, CDR2 YENEEA, per germline. CDR3 DNA sequence: TGTGCCAGCAGAGGACAGGGCGATTCACCCCTCCACTTT. It specifies CASRGQGDSPLHF.

The V gene is TRBV15, the J gene TRBJ2-7; 8 bases map to TRBD1. The CDR3 is 13 amino acids. The V gene's germline CDR1 is LNHNV and CDR2 YYDKDF (reference sequence). After removal of 7 bases from V and 3 bases from J, the junction contained 5 bases not matched to a gene. The CDR3 region is CATNRDRIYEQYF. In nucleotides, the CDR3 is TGTGCCACCAACCGGGACAGGATCTACGAGCAGTACTTC.

This chain uses TRBV7-2 with TRBJ2-7; D gene ambiguous. CDR3 length: 11 residues. Deletions cut 9 bases from V and 2 bases from J, with 8 bases between. Germline lookup yields CDR1 SGHTA and CDR2 FQGNSA. In DNA, the CDR3 is TGTGCCAGTACCGCGACCTACGAGCAGTACTTC. Encoded protein: CASTATYEQYF. Complete variable domain (other parts from reference TRBV7-2 and TRBJ2-7): GAGVSQSPSNKVTEKGKDVELRCDPISGHTALYWYRQSLGQGLEFLIYFQGNSAPDKSGLPSDRFSAERTGGSVSTLTIQRTQQEDSAVYLCASTATYEQYFGPGTRLTVT.

The chain is built from TRBV5-6 and TRBJ1-1, with 8 positions matching TRBD1. The ends lost 4 bases at V and 2 bases at J; junction bases unmatched: 13. Germline V gene data show CDR1 as SGHDT and CDR2 as YYEEEE. The CDR3 runs 17 residues. CDR3 sequence: CASSHARTGPLNTEAFF. Written as DNA, the CDR3 is TGTGCCAGCAGCCACGCTAGGACAGGGCCGCTAAACACTGAAGCTTTCTTT.

CDR3 sequence (DNA): TGTGCCAGCTCACCGACCGGACACCCAAGCTCCTACAATGAGCAGTTCTTC. It translates to CASSPTGHPSSYNEQFF. This chain connects TRBV18 to TRBJ2-1; D is perhaps TRBD1 (5 bases). In germline, CDR1 is KGHSH, CDR2 LQKENI. This CDR3 contains 17 residues. V lost 3 bases to trimming and J lost 0 bases, with 15 bases between them.

The chain combines TRBV4-3 with TRBJ2-5, with 9 bases that match TRBD2. Trimming at V came to 0 bases and at J to 1 base, leaving 0 bases not matched to a gene. The CDR3 runs 15 residues. Germline assignment: CDR1 LGHNA and CDR2 YSLEER. The CDR3 region is CASSQERGGQETQYF. CDR3 nucleotides: TGCGCCAGCAGCCAAGAGCGGGGGGGCCAAGAGACCCAGTACTTC.

The chain couples TRBV4-3 to TRBJ1-1, with D possibly matching TRBD1 (5 bases). V shed 2 bases and J shed 5 bases, with 12 bases lying between them. This CDR3 spans 14 amino acids. CDR1 is LGHNA and CDR2 is YSLEER in the germline V gene. The CDR3 protein is CASSQKTGGTEAFF. In nucleotides, the CDR3 is TGCGCCAGCAGCCAAAAAACGGGGGGGACTGAAGCTTTCTTT.

This rearrangement joins TRBV2 to TRBJ1-4, with D possibly TRBD1 on 5 matching bases. This CDR3 has 13 residues. With 8 bases removed from V and 5 bases from J, the gap between germline ends came to 12 bases. Looked up from germline, CDR1 is SNHLY and CDR2 is FYNNEI. The CDR3 DNA is TGTGCCAGCGCGGGGGGGGGAAATGAAAAACTGTTTTTT. Amino acid sequence: CASAGGGNEKLFF. Full variable domain (rest looked up from reference TRBV2 and TRBJ1-4): EPEVTQTPSHQVTQMGQEVILRCVPISNHLYFYWYRQILGQKVEFLVSFYNNEISEKSEIFDDQFSVERPDGSNFTLKIRSTKLEDSAMYFCASAGGGNEKLFFGSGTQLSVL.